This entry lists 17 T cell receptor beta chains sequenced from one sample in a study of shared clonotypes between healthy human individuals. The table came from immunoSEQ multiplex PCR; TCRdb's copy has only in-frame clones and leaves some out. The table shows fewer than 3 million clones, with less than 95% occurring only once. The sample consisted of naive CD4+ T cells from PBMCs. This sample's subset: CD45RA+ positively selected. The receptors were sampled from a man in his late teens or twenties in good health. Some clones in this sample may be carry-over from other donors' samples.

This chain connects TRBV11-2 to TRBJ2-7, with D possibly matching TRBD2 (6 bases). Germline V gene lookup returns CDR1 SGHAT and CDR2 FQNNGV. V was cut by 1 base and J by 1 base, with 17 bases left in between. The length of the CDR3 is 17 residues. In DNA, the CDR3 is TGTGCCAGCAGCTTAGTATTTTCTAGCGCTTATTCCTACGAGCAGTACTTC. It translates to CASSLVFSSAYSYEQYF.

Details on this clone: The identical CDR3 is also encoded by other nucleotide sequences in the sample. The chain links TRBV2 to TRBJ2-7; D gene uncertain. This CDR3 spans 11 amino acids. The germline V gene has CDR1 SNHLY and CDR2 FYNNEI. Trimming took off 8 bases at V and 0 bases at J, with 5 bases between the two ends. The CDR3 nucleotides are TGTGCCAGCGGCCTCTCCTACGAGCAGTACTTC. Translation: CASGLSYEQYF.

This clone was picked up one time. The rearrangement uses TRBV11-2 and TRBJ2-3, with D perhaps matching TRBD1 or TRBD2 (5 bases each). There are 15 residues in the CDR3. CDR1 SGHAT and CDR2 FQNNGV come from the germline V gene. Trimming removed 3 bases from V and 1 base from J, with 11 bases in between. The CDR3 DNA reads as TGTGCCAGCAGCTTTGGGGACCGACGCACAGATACGCAGTATTTT. Protein: CASSFGDRRTDTQYF.

This clone was seen a few times. The chain links TRBV11-3 to TRBJ1-1, with a weak D call TRBD1 (6 bases). The CDR3 has 13 residues. Germline CDR1 reads SGHNT; CDR2 reads YENEEA. The V and J ends lost 6 bases and 3 bases respectively, with 11 bases between them. This CDR3 reads CASRKGGDTEAFF. For the CDR3, the DNA is TGTGCCAGCAGAAAAGGGGGGGACACTGAAGCTTTCTTT.

The rearrangement joins TRBV27 to TRBJ2-1; a weak D match, TRBD2 (6 bases). Germline CDR1 MNHEY, CDR2 SMNVEV (reference sequence). Trimming removed 0 bases from V and 8 bases from J, with 20 bases in between. The length of the CDR3 is 17 residues. The CDR3 nucleotides read TGTGCCAGCAGTTTATCCGTTGAGGACGAATGGGGGGATGAGCAGTTCTTC. Protein sequence: CASSLSVEDEWGDEQFF.

The rearrangement uses TRBV27 and TRBJ1-5, with TRBD1 as a possible D gene (5 bases). With 5 bases removed from V and 2 bases from J, the gap between germline ends came to 13 bases. CDR1 is MNHEY, CDR2 SMNVEV, per germline (reference sequence). The CDR3 has 15 residues. The CDR3 here is CASSALGGGNQPQHF. The CDR3 region has the DNA TGTGCCAGCAGTGCCCTTGGGGGAGGCAATCAGCCCCAGCATTTT.

This clone is a singleton in its sample. J is TRBJ2-1 and V is TRBV28; D possibly corresponds to TRBD2 (5 bases). Germline V CDR1 and CDR2: MDHEN, SYDVKM. V gave up 7 bases and J gave up 7 bases, with 14 bases separating them. The length of the CDR3 is 13 residues. Here the CDR3 DNA reads TGTGCCAGCACTCAAAGCTCGGGGAATGAGCAGTTCTTC. Amino acid sequence: CASTQSSGNEQFF.

The V gene is TRBV19, the J gene TRBJ1-2; a possible D gene is TRBD1 (5 bases). CDR1 is LNHDA, CDR2 SQIVND, per germline (reference sequence). The CDR3 spans 13 residues. Between the trimmed V and J ends, which lost 5 bases and 4 bases, there was a span of 11 bases. The CDR3 sequence: CASSSGRTYGYTF. DNA for the CDR3: TGTGCCAGTAGTTCGGGGCGAACCTATGGCTACACCTTC.

The V call is TRBV5-6, the J call TRBJ2-3, with D possibly TRBD2 on 6 matching bases. V lost 3 bases and J lost 0, with 14 bases in between. Germline assignment: CDR1 SGHDT and CDR2 YYEEEE. This CDR3 comprises 16 residues. The CDR3 spells CASSSTLARSTDTQYF. The DNA for the CDR3 is TGTGCCAGCAGCTCTACTCTAGCGCGAAGCACAGATACGCAGTATTTT.

This sequence joins TRBV28 and TRBJ1-5, with 8 positions matching TRBD1. Germline assignment: CDR1 MDHEN and CDR2 SYDVKM. CDR3 size: 16 residues. The trim removed 0 bases at V and 4 bases at J, leaving 5 bases unmatched. CDR3 DNA: TGTGCCAGCAGTTTATGGGACAGGGCCAAAAATCAGCCCCAGCATTTT. This codes for CASSLWDRAKNQPQHF.

The genes are TRBV19 and TRBJ2-1; 7 nucleotides align to TRBD1. Germline V lookup: CDR1 LNHDA, CDR2 SQIVND (reference sequence). V gave up 9 bases and J gave up 1 base; unmatched junction bases: 9. This CDR3 comprises 15 residues. CDR3 protein: CASRGSRGSYNEQFF. CDR3 nucleotide sequence: TGTGCCAGCAGAGGAAGCAGGGGGTCCTACAATGAGCAGTTCTTC.

V usage is TRBV29-1 and J usage is TRBJ2-3, with 8 positions matching TRBD1. V gave up 3 bases and J gave up 6 bases; unmatched junction bases: 11. There are 15 residues in the CDR3. CDR1 SQVTM and CDR2 ANQGSEA come from the germline V gene. The CDR3 reads CSVDRQGRGSDTQYF. The CDR3 DNA is TGCAGCGTTGACAGACAGGGGCGGGGATCGGATACGCAGTATTTT.

Comment on this clone: Other nucleotide sequences in the sample specify the same CDR3. The chain couples TRBV5-1 to TRBJ1-1; no reliable D call. CDR3 size: 13 residues. The V end lost 0 bases, the J end lost 0 bases, and 3 bases lay between the germline ends. The germline gives CDR1 SGHRS, CDR2 YFSETQ. The DNA of the CDR3 is TGCGCCAGCAGCTTGGCACTGAACACTGAAGCTTTCTTT. Protein: CASSLALNTEAFF.

The chain employs TRBV11-2 and TRBJ2-3, with 11 bases fitting TRBD2. This CDR3 has 16 residues. J gave up 3 bases and V 5 bases, and 7 bases lay outside the gene matches. The germline V gene has CDR1 SGHAT and CDR2 FQNNGV. The CDR3, as DNA: TGTGCCAGCAGCACCCGGACTAGCGGGCAAACAGATACGCAGTATTTT. Translation: CASSTRTSGQTDTQYF.

This clone was recorded only once. V and J are TRBV2 and TRBJ2-7, with D possibly matching TRBD1 (5 bases). From germline, CDR1 is SNHLY and CDR2 FYNNEI. The CDR3 covers 12 residues. The V and J ends lost 6 bases and 6 bases respectively, with 12 bases between them. CDR3 sequence: CASSRERGEQYF. The CDR3 nucleotides are TGTGCCAGCAGCCGAGAAAGGGGCGAGCAGTACTTC.

The chain has TRBV4-1 and TRBJ1-1, with a weak D call TRBD1 (5 bases). V lost 4 bases, J lost 0 bases, and 15 bases lay in between. This CDR3 has 16 residues. Germline loops: CDR1 MGHRA, CDR2 YSYEKL. The CDR3 DNA follows: TGCGCCAGCAGCCGCTTGGGGGGGAGGATGAACACTGAAGCTTTCTTT. It encodes CASSRLGGRMNTEAFF.

The V gene is TRBV10-3, the J gene TRBJ2-6; D is tentatively TRBD1 or TRBD2 (6 bases each). Per germline, CDR1 ENHRY and CDR2 SYGVKD. The CDR3 covers 16 residues. Deletions cut 6 bases from V and 0 bases from J, with 12 bases between. The CDR3 sequence: CAISPRGLSGANVLTF. DNA of the CDR3: TGTGCCATCAGCCCCAGGGGACTCTCTGGGGCCAACGTCCTGACTTTC.